One and the same sample provided the 31 T cell receptor beta chains below, sequenced in a study of early T cells in non-severe SARS-CoV-2 infection. MiXCR, run by TCRdb on the 5' RACE reads, gives a single entry per CDR3 protein. The sample contains approximately 58,000 distinct CDR3 sequences, approximately 10% of which appear only once. The sample consisted of whole blood. These receptors all come from an adult who was a healthcare worker with PCR-confirmed SARS-CoV-2 infection or an uninfected control (not recorded which).

The chain has TRBV12-3 or TRBV12-4 and TRBJ2-1; possibly TRBD2 for D (7 bases). Trimming removed 8 bases at V and 9 bases at J, with 11 bases between. This CDR3 has 11 amino acids. The CDR3 DNA reads as TGTGCCAGCGGGGGGGGCGGTGAGCAGTTCTTC. It yields the protein CASGGGGEQFF.

The gene calls are TRBV2 and TRBJ2-1; 10 bases align to TRBD2. With V trimmed by 7 bases and J by 7 bases, 10 bases remained unmatched. This CDR3 contains 15 residues. Germline-derived CDR1 and CDR2 are SNHLY and FYNNEI. DNA for the CDR3: TGTGCCAGCACGGCGGCTAGCGGGAGAAGTAATGAGCAGTTCTTC. Translated: CASTAASGRSNEQFF. The full variable domain, rest sourced from reference TRBV2 and TRBJ2-1, is EPEVTQTPSHQVTQMGQEVILRCVPISNHLYFYWYRQILGQKVEFLVSFYNNEISEKSEIFDDQFSVERPDGSNFTLKIRSTKLEDSAMYFCASTAASGRSNEQFFGPGTRLTVL.

The rearrangement joins TRBV6-6 to TRBJ2-7; 13 bases map to TRBD2. The CDR3 spans 18 residues. CDR1 and CDR2 from the germline V gene are MNHNY and SVGAGI (reference sequence). With 2 bases clipped from V and 2 bases from J, the junction kept 9 bases outside the gene matches. The DNA for the CDR3 is TGTGCCAGCAGTTACGAGGGGACCGGGACTAGCGGGACCTACGAGCAGTACTTC. This gives the protein CASSYEGTGTSGTYEQYF.

The table lists this clonotype with many counts. The gene calls are TRBV9 and TRBJ2-3; a weak D match, TRBD1 (5 bases). Germline CDR1 and CDR2: SGDLS and YYNGEE. Trimming removed 4 bases from V and 6 bases from J, with 9 bases in between. The CDR3 runs 12 residues. The CDR3 nucleotides read TGTGCCAGCAGCCGTGCAGGGGATACGCAGTATTTT. It codes for CASSRAGDTQYF. Looking up the rest from reference TRBV9 and TRBJ2-3 gives the full variable domain: DSGVTQTPKHLITATGQRVTLRCSPRSGDLSVYWYQQSLDQGLQFLIQYYNGEERAKGNILERFSAQQFPDLHSELNLSSLELGDSALYFCASSRAGDTQYFGPGTRLTVL.

This clonotype was counted a few times. The J gene is TRBJ2-5, the V gene TRBV6-5; TRBD1 is a possible D gene (6 bases). This CDR3 is built from 13 residues. The germline V gene has CDR1 MNHEY and CDR2 SVGAGI. V lost 2 bases and J lost 5, with 9 bases in between. Here the CDR3 DNA reads TGTGCCAGCAGTTACAACAGGGATGAGACCCAGTACTTC. Protein product: CASSYNRDETQYF.

This clonotype was picked up a small number of times. The chain has TRBV12-3 or TRBV12-4 and TRBJ1-4; weak D call: TRBD1 (6 bases). Trimming removed 5 bases from V and 14 bases from J, with 12 bases in between. This CDR3 has 11 residues. CDR3 DNA sequence: TGTGCCAGCAGTATCGGGACATATCTGTTTTTT. Translating it yields CASSIGTYLFF.

The chain couples TRBV6-4 to TRBJ1-1, with a weak D call TRBD1 (6 bases). The CDR3 covers 14 residues. CDR1 and CDR2 (germline): MRHNA, SNTAGT. V was cut by 6 bases and J by 0 bases, with 11 bases left in between. The CDR3 is CASSADRMNTEAFF. The CDR3 nucleotides are TGTGCCAGCAGCGCGGACAGAATGAACACTGAAGCTTTCTTT.

The genes are TRBV29-1 and TRBJ2-5; the match to TRBD1 covers 8 bases. J was trimmed by 3 bases and V by 7 bases; bases with no gene match: 4. The CDR3 consists of 12 residues. The V gene's germline CDR1 is SQVTM and CDR2 ANQGSEA. This CDR3 reads CSALTGEETQYF. In DNA, the CDR3 is TGCAGCGCCCTGACAGGGGAAGAGACCCAGTACTTC.

This clonotype was seen repeatedly, ten times or more. The DNA for the CDR3 is TGTGCCATCAGTGAGTCTCAGGAAAGGCAGTATTTT. It specifies CAISESQERQYF. The chain couples TRBV10-3 to TRBJ2-3; D is ambiguous. V lost 0 bases and J lost 11, with 9 bases in between. The length of the CDR3 is 12 residues. From germline, CDR1 is ENHRY and CDR2 SYGVKD.

This clonotype showed up many times. The CDR3 here is CASSRGTDSNLPYEQYF. The CDR3, as DNA: TGTGCCAGTAGTAGAGGTACCGACAGTAACCTACCCTACGAGCAGTACTTC. The chain has TRBV19 and TRBJ2-7, with D possibly being TRBD1 (5 bases). Trimming left V 4 bases short and J 2 bases short, with 21 bases between. The CDR3 is 17 amino acids. Germline CDR1 is LNHDA and CDR2 is SQIVND (reference sequence).

This clonotype was observed at least ten times. This sequence joins TRBV7-9 and TRBJ2-3; D uncertain. Germline CDR1 and CDR2: SEHNR and FQNEAQ (reference sequence). Trimming stripped 1 base from V and 5 bases from J, with 10 bases between. The length of the CDR3 is 14 residues. CDR3 DNA sequence: TGTGCCAGCAGCTTAGAGGGCTGGGAAGATACGCAGTATTTT. Translated, it gives CASSLEGWEDTQYF.

This clonotype appeared many times. V and J are TRBV7-9 and TRBJ2-7; tentative D call: TRBD2 (5 bases). There are 11 residues in the CDR3. Trimming cost V 5 bases and J 7 bases, with 9 bases left between them. Germline-derived CDR1 and CDR2 are SEHNR and FQNEAQ (reference sequence). The CDR3 bases are TGTGCCAGCAGCAACCCGGGGGAGCAGTACTTC. This codes for CASSNPGEQYF.

About this clonotype itself: At one boundary the junction diverges from the germline segment, which might be a read error. This rearrangement joins TRBV27 to TRBJ2-4, with D possibly being TRBD2 (5 bases). This CDR3 is built from 19 residues. Looked up from germline, CDR1 is MNHEY and CDR2 is SMNVEV (reference sequence). CDR3 DNA: TGTGCCAGCAGCCCTACATTCGGGCCCCTAGCAGGAGCCGAAAACATTCAGTACTTC. Encoded protein: CASSPTFGPLAGAENIQYF.

This clonotype has more than one count but fewer than ten. The chain joins TRBV28 to TRBJ1-1, with D unresolved. The CDR3 has 14 amino acids. V lost 3 bases and J lost 1, with 9 bases in between. From germline, CDR1 is MDHEN and CDR2 SYDVKM. The CDR3 DNA reads TGTGCCAGCAGTTTGGTCCCTGGGAACACTGAAGCTTTCTTT. As protein: CASSLVPGNTEAFF.

The rearrangement joins TRBV4-2 to TRBJ2-7; the D is unclear. The germline V gene has CDR1 LGHNA and CDR2 YNFKEQ. The CDR3 is made up of 12 amino acids. Trimming removed 0 bases at V and 7 bases at J, with 7 bases between. The CDR3: CASSQDLQEQYF. CDR3 nucleotide sequence: TGTGCCAGCAGCCAAGATCTCCAGGAGCAGTACTTC.

This clonotype was counted only a few times. V gene TRBV7-2 combines with J gene TRBJ1-6; possibly TRBD1 for D (6 bases). The CDR3 is made up of 13 amino acids. Per germline, CDR1 SGHTA and CDR2 FQGNSA. The V end lost 6 bases, the J end lost 7 bases, and 10 bases lay between the germline ends. The CDR3 nucleotides read TGTGCCAGCAGTCCTCAGGGGAATTCACCCCTCCACTTT. This codes for CASSPQGNSPLHF.

This sequence joins TRBV19 and TRBJ2-3, with D possibly being TRBD1 (7 bases). V lost 3 bases to trimming and J lost 2 bases, with 12 bases between them. Germline values: CDR1 LNHDA, CDR2 SQIVND (reference sequence). This CDR3 is built from 15 residues. This chain's CDR3 is CASSMAGQLTDTQYF. CDR3 in DNA: TGTGCCAGTAGTATGGCGGGACAGCTCACAGATACGCAGTATTTT.

There are many counts of this clonotype. The genes are TRBV28 and TRBJ2-5; TRBD2 is a possible D gene (6 bases). Germline assignment: CDR1 MDHEN and CDR2 SYDVKM. This CDR3 is 15 amino acids long. The V gene lost 6 bases and the J gene lost 3 bases, with 17 bases spanning the gap. The CDR3 DNA reads TGTGCCAGCAGCTTTTTGGGGCGGGAAGAAGAGACCCAGTACTTC. It specifies CASSFLGREEETQYF.

This clonotype turned up a few times. The chain is built from TRBV28 and TRBJ2-3; 10 bases match TRBD2. Germline values: CDR1 MDHEN, CDR2 SYDVKM. V lost 5 bases to trimming and J lost 5 bases; unmatched junction nucleotides: 16. The CDR3 is 18 residues long. The CDR3: CASSTYRSGRAYIDTQYF. The DNA of the CDR3 is TGTGCCAGCAGTACCTACAGAAGCGGGAGGGCCTATATAGATACGCAGTATTTT.

The rearrangement uses TRBV7-2 and TRBJ2-5, with 11 bases fitting TRBD2. This CDR3 contains 15 residues. The junction had 10 bases not matched to a gene; V was cut back by 9 bases and J by 4 bases. CDR1 is SGHTA and CDR2 is FQGNSA in the germline V gene. This chain's CDR3 is CASSPGLAETETQYF. In nucleotides, the CDR3 is TGTGCCAGTAGCCCGGGACTAGCGGAAACAGAGACCCAGTACTTC. Full variable domain (remainder filled in from reference TRBV7-2 and TRBJ2-5): GAGVSQSPSNKVTEKGKDVELRCDPISGHTALYWYRQSLGQGLEFLIYFQGNSAPDKSGLPSDRFSAERTGGSVSTLTIQRTQQEDSAVYLCASSPGLAETETQYFGPGTRLLVL.

This clonotype was recorded at least ten times. The chain carries TRBV5-6 and TRBJ2-7; TRBD1 matches at 7 bases. The CDR3 has 15 amino acids. Unmatched junction bases numbered 10, after V lost 3 bases and J lost 4 bases. Germline CDR1 is SGHDT and CDR2 is YYEEEE. In DNA form, the CDR3 reads TGTGCCAGCAGCTCCCGACAGGGTCGGTGGTACGAGCAGTACTTC. Amino acid sequence: CASSSRQGRWYEQYF.

In its sample, this clonotype was seen a few times. DNA of the CDR3: TGCGCCAGCAGCTTGGGCCAGCTGAACACCGGGGAGCTGTTTTTT. As protein: CASSLGQLNTGELFF. The V call is TRBV5-1, the J call TRBJ2-2; D gene unclear. V lost 0 bases and J lost 1, with 7 bases in between. The germline V gene has CDR1 SGHRS and CDR2 YFSETQ. This CDR3 is built from 15 residues.

The V and J genes are TRBV4-1 and TRBJ2-7, with 8 bases that match TRBD2. Per the germline V gene, CDR1 is MGHRA and CDR2 is YSYEKL. J gave up 3 bases and V 4 bases, and 5 bases lay outside the gene matches. The CDR3 covers 14 residues. The CDR3 sequence is CASSPTSGVYEQYF. CDR3 sequence (DNA): TGCGCCAGCAGCCCAACTAGCGGAGTCTACGAGCAGTACTTC.

This clonotype was counted only a few times. The chain has TRBV7-9 and TRBJ2-1; 7 nucleotides agree with TRBD1. Germline CDR1 is SEHNR and CDR2 is FQNEAQ (reference sequence). This CDR3 contains 13 residues. The V gene end was trimmed by 1 base and the J gene end by 13 bases; junction bases not matched to a gene: 7. Here the CDR3 DNA reads TGTGCCAGCAGCTTAGAGGGGGCGGACATCCAGTTCTTC. Its translation is CASSLEGADIQFF.

This clonotype was picked up many times. One junction end does not reproduce the germline sequence, and a read error may be involved. The rearrangement links TRBV7-7 to TRBJ2-1; the D gene is possibly TRBD2 (6 bases). Germline-derived CDR1 and CDR2 are SSHAT and FNYEAQ (reference sequence). The CDR3 consists of 13 residues. CDR3 loop: CASSLSRGNEQFF. CDR3 sequence (DNA): TGTGCTAGCAGCTTAAGTCGGGGGAATGAGCAGTTCTTC. Full variable domain (missing parts from reference TRBV7-7 and TRBJ2-1): GAGVSQSPRYKVTKRGQDVTLRCDPISSHATLYWYQQALGQGPEFLTYFNYEAQPDKSGLPSDRFSAERPEGSISTLTIQRTEQRDSAMYRCASSLSRGNEQFFGPGTRLTVL.

CDR3 DNA: TGCGCCAGCAGCCCGCCCGGACTAGCGGGCCAAGAGACCCAGTACTTC. Its translation is CASSPPGLAGQETQYF. The rearrangement links TRBV4-1 to TRBJ2-5; 11 bases match TRBD2. CDR1 is MGHRA, CDR2 YSYEKL, per germline. The CDR3 spans 16 residues. V lost 4 bases, J lost 1 base, and 5 bases stayed unmatched.

This clonotype was seen at least ten times. V usage is TRBV7-6 and J usage is TRBJ2-1; 7 bases fit TRBD1. CDR1 and CDR2 from the germline V gene are SGHVS and FNYEAQ. V shed 5 bases and J 8 bases; nucleotides not matched to a gene: 12. The CDR3 length is 15 residues. In nucleotides, the CDR3 is TGTGCCAGCAGCCACCCGGGACAGCAAGAGCATGAGCAGTTCTTC. Its translation: CASSHPGQQEHEQFF. Together with reference TRBV7-6 and TRBJ2-1, the CDR3 gives the full variable domain: GAGVSQSPRYKVTKRGQDVALRCDPISGHVSLYWYRQALGQGPEFLTYFNYEAQQDKSGLPNDRFSAERPEGSISTLTIQRTEQRDSAMYRCASSHPGQQEHEQFFGPGTRLTVL.

The chain couples TRBV7-6 to TRBJ2-1, with D perhaps TRBD2 (5 bases). Germline assignment: CDR1 SGHVS and CDR2 FNYEAQ. The V gene lost 2 bases and the J gene lost 4 bases, with 6 bases spanning the gap. The CDR3 runs to 13 residues. Written as DNA, the CDR3 is TGTGCCAGCAGCTTAAGGACTTACAATGAGCAGTTCTTC. Encoded protein: CASSLRTYNEQFF. Combining the CDR3 with reference TRBV7-6 and TRBJ2-1 gives the whole variable domain GAGVSQSPRYKVTKRGQDVALRCDPISGHVSLYWYRQALGQGPEFLTYFNYEAQQDKSGLPNDRFSAERPEGSISTLTIQRTEQRDSAMYRCASSLRTYNEQFFGPGTRLTVL.

This clonotype has at least ten counts. The V and J genes are TRBV7-8 and TRBJ1-5; a weak D match, TRBD1 (5 bases). The CDR3 length is 16 residues. In germline, CDR1 is SGHVS, CDR2 FQNEAQ. The ends were cut back, 0 bases at V and 0 bases at J, with 9 bases in the middle. DNA for the CDR3: TGTGCCAGCAGCTTAGCGCGAGGGGTTAGCAATCAGCCCCAGCATTTT. Its protein product is CASSLARGVSNQPQHF.

J is TRBJ2-1 and V is TRBV7-8; TRBD1 is a possible D gene (5 bases). Germline V gene sequence: CDR1 SGHVS, CDR2 FQNEAQ. This CDR3 spans 14 amino acids. The V end was cut by 2 bases, the J end by 8 bases, with 13 bases between. The CDR3 nucleotides read TGTGCCAGCAGCTTAATACAGGCCTCGTATGAGCAGTTCTTC. It translates to CASSLIQASYEQFF.

This clonotype was observed a handful of times. DNA of the CDR3: TGTGCCAGCAGCACGACGACGGGACTTCCCTACGAGCAGTACTTC. It yields the protein CASSTTTGLPYEQYF. The chain links TRBV28 to TRBJ2-7, with D possibly being TRBD2 (6 bases). The CDR3 is 15 residues long. Germline lookup yields CDR1 MDHEN and CDR2 SYDVKM. Trimming removed 6 bases at V and 2 bases at J, with 17 bases between.